These T cell receptor beta chains were read from a single sample in a study of identical twins' blood T cells. From the 5' RACE reads, TCRdb called clonotypes with MiXCR, one entry per CDR3 protein. The sample contains hundreds of thousands of distinct CDR3 sequences, about 28% of which appear only once. The sample taken for sequencing was PBMCs. The origin of the receptors is a woman aged 18-55 years in good health. Both conserved end residues are part of each CDR3. Each record gives: CDR3 DNA, CDR3 protein, clone size, CDR3 length, J gene, V gene, D gene. A D gene is named only where the DNA matches it firmly. Size is stated for part of the rows, as once, few or many counts, or as a class when the clone is expanded.

CDR3 DNA: TGTGCCAGCAGCCCATATACAGGGAACTATGGCTACACCTTC
CDR3 protein: CASSPYTGNYGYTF
clone size: few
CDR3 length: 14
J gene: TRBJ1-2
V gene: TRBV7-9
D gene: NA

CDR3 DNA: TGTGCCAGCAGGTTAACGCTCAATGAGCAGTTCTTC
CDR3 protein: CASRLTLNEQFF
clone size: many
CDR3 length: 12
J gene: TRBJ2-1
V gene: TRBV7-9
D gene: NA

CDR3 DNA: TGTGCCAGCATCCCTGGGGACCCATCCTACAATGAGCAGTTCTTC
CDR3 protein: CASIPGDPSYNEQFF
clone size: NA
CDR3 length: 15
J gene: TRBJ2-1
V gene: TRBV21-1
D gene: NA

CDR3 DNA: TGTGCCAGCAGCCAATTGACTAGCCGTCGGGATAATGAGCAGTTCTTC
CDR3 protein: CASSQLTSRRDNEQFF
clone size: once
CDR3 length: 16
J gene: TRBJ2-1
V gene: TRBV7-8
D gene: TRBD2

CDR3 DNA: TGTGCCAGCAGTTACTCTGGCGGAGGCTCACCCCTCCACTTT
CDR3 protein: CASSYSGGGSPLHF
clone size: few
CDR3 length: 14
J gene: TRBJ1-6
V gene: TRBV6-5
D gene: NA

CDR3 DNA: TGTGCCAGCAGTTTATCGAACCGGGGCGTCTACGAGCAGTACTTC
CDR3 protein: CASSLSNRGVYEQYF
clone size: NA
CDR3 length: 15
J gene: TRBJ2-7
V gene: TRBV27
D gene: NA

CDR3 DNA: TGTGCTAGTGGTTACCCCCCCCGGGGCTCGAAGGAGGGCTACACCTTC
CDR3 protein: CASGYPPRGSKEGYTF
clone size: few
CDR3 length: 16
J gene: TRBJ1-2
V gene: TRBV12-5
D gene: NA

CDR3 DNA: TGCAGCGTTGCAGGGGCGGGATTGGGATACAATGAGCAGTTCTTC
CDR3 protein: CSVAGAGLGYNEQFF
clone size: NA
CDR3 length: 15
J gene: TRBJ2-1
V gene: TRBV29-1
D gene: NA

CDR3 DNA: TGTGCCAGCAGCTTAGCCGAAAGTCCCATTCCAACTAATGAAAAACTGTTTTTT
CDR3 protein: CASSLAESPIPTNEKLFF
clone size: NA
CDR3 length: 18
J gene: TRBJ1-4
V gene: TRBV7-9
D gene: NA

CDR3 DNA: TGCAGTGCTGCAACCGGGACAGACTATGGCTACACCTTC
CDR3 protein: CSAATGTDYGYTF
clone size: few
CDR3 length: 13
J gene: TRBJ1-2
V gene: TRBV20-1
D gene: TRBD1

CDR3 DNA: TGCGCCAGCAGCATACAGACGAACACTGAAGCTTTCTTT
CDR3 protein: CASSIQTNTEAFF
clone size: NA
CDR3 length: 13
J gene: TRBJ1-1
V gene: TRBV5-1
D gene: NA

CDR3 DNA: TGCAGTGCTAGACTTACAGGGGGCGCAGATCAGCCCCAGCATTTT
CDR3 protein: CSARLTGGADQPQHF
clone size: NA
CDR3 length: 15
J gene: TRBJ1-5
V gene: TRBV20-1
D gene: TRBD1

CDR3 DNA: TGCGCCAGCAGTCCCGGGACGATTGGTGGAGAGCTGTTTTTT
CDR3 protein: CASSPGTIGGELFF
clone size: few
CDR3 length: 14
J gene: TRBJ2-2
V gene: TRBV10-1
D gene: NA

CDR3 DNA: TGCAGCGTTTTAGGATGGACTGAAGCTTTCTTT
CDR3 protein: CSVLGWTEAFF
clone size: NA
CDR3 length: 11
J gene: TRBJ1-1
V gene: TRBV29-1
D gene: NA

CDR3 DNA: TGTGCCATTAGAGGGGGAAGGACCCACGAGCAGTACTTC
CDR3 protein: CAIRGGRTHEQYF
clone size: NA
CDR3 length: 13
J gene: TRBJ2-7
V gene: TRBV10-3
D gene: NA

CDR3 DNA: TGCAGTGCACCAGACAGGGGTAATGAAAAACTGTTTTTT
CDR3 protein: CSAPDRGNEKLFF
clone size: NA
CDR3 length: 13
J gene: TRBJ1-4
V gene: TRBV20-1
D gene: TRBD1

CDR3 DNA: TGTGCCAGCAGCGTATTTCCGACCCCCAGGGATACGCAGTATTTT
CDR3 protein: CASSVFPTPRDTQYF
clone size: NA
CDR3 length: 15
J gene: TRBJ2-3
V gene: TRBV9
D gene: NA

CDR3 DNA: TGTGCCAGCAGCTACGGGACAGCCGGACTTAATCAGCCCCAGCATTTT
CDR3 protein: CASSYGTAGLNQPQHF
clone size: few
CDR3 length: 16
J gene: TRBJ1-5
V gene: TRBV7-9
D gene: TRBD1

CDR3 DNA: TGTGCCAGCAGCTTAGGGTCCCTAGCCAAAAACATTCAGTACTTC
CDR3 protein: CASSLGSLAKNIQYF
clone size: many
CDR3 length: 15
J gene: TRBJ2-4
V gene: TRBV11-2
D gene: NA

CDR3 DNA: TGTGCCGGCAGCGTAGAACAGGTGAACACTGAAGCTTTCTTT
CDR3 protein: CAGSVEQVNTEAFF
clone size: NA
CDR3 length: 14
J gene: TRBJ1-1
V gene: TRBV9
D gene: NA

CDR3 DNA: TGCAGCGTTGTTAAAGGGGGCGCGGGAGATACGCAGTATTTT
CDR3 protein: CSVVKGGAGDTQYF
clone size: NA
CDR3 length: 14
J gene: TRBJ2-3
V gene: TRBV29-1
D gene: TRBD1

CDR3 DNA: TGTGCCAGCAGCTTAGTGATGACGGGGTCACCCCTCCACTTT
CDR3 protein: CASSLVMTGSPLHF
clone size: few
CDR3 length: 14
J gene: TRBJ1-6
V gene: TRBV7-2
D gene: NA

CDR3 DNA: TGCAGTGCTAGAGGGGGCACGAGGGTTAGGGGAAAACTGTTTTTT
CDR3 protein: CSARGGTRVRGKLFF
clone size: many
CDR3 length: 15
J gene: TRBJ1-4
V gene: TRBV20-1
D gene: NA

CDR3 DNA: TGCAGCGACGAACAGGGGGAAAATGAAAAACTGTTTTTT
CDR3 protein: CSDEQGENEKLFF
clone size: many
CDR3 length: 13
J gene: TRBJ1-4
V gene: TRBV29-1
D gene: TRBD1

CDR3 DNA: TGCAGCGTTTTTAGTCCCGGCAGGAATCCAGATACGCAGTATTTT
CDR3 protein: CSVFSPGRNPDTQYF
clone size: NA
CDR3 length: 15
J gene: TRBJ2-3
V gene: TRBV29-1
D gene: NA

CDR3 DNA: TGCGCCAGCAGCATGACGGATCCCCCTAACTATGGCTACACCTTC
CDR3 protein: CASSMTDPPNYGYTF
clone size: NA
CDR3 length: 15
J gene: TRBJ1-2
V gene: TRBV5-1
D gene: NA